One and the same sample provided the 25 T cell receptor beta chains below, sequenced in a study of T cells after yellow fever vaccination. TCRdb redid the calling of the 5' RACE reads with MiXCR, one entry per CDR3 protein. The sample has a few hundred thousand distinct CDR3 sequences; around 6.8% are singletons. The specimen comprised PBMCs, sampled roughly 46 days after the first yellow fever vaccination. These receptors were taken from a man aged 18 to 29 who received the YFV17D yellow fever vaccine.

This clonotype was detected only a few times. V and J are TRBV7-3 and TRBJ2-4, with D perhaps TRBD1 or TRBD2 (7 bases each). This CDR3 has 16 residues. Trimming pared 5 bases from V and 3 bases from J, leaving 17 bases between. Germline lookup yields CDR1 SGHTA and CDR2 FQGTGA. The CDR3, as DNA: TGTGCCAGCAGCCTAGACCCAGGGGGGGGCAAAAACATTCAGTACTTC. The encoded protein is CASSLDPGGGKNIQYF.

The chain combines TRBV7-3 with TRBJ2-1, with D possibly being TRBD1 (6 bases). Trimming shortened V by 0 bases and J by 8 bases, and 11 bases separated the two germline ends. CDR1 is SGHTA, CDR2 FQGTGA, per germline. This CDR3 has 14 residues. CDR3 nucleotide sequence: TGTGCCAGCAGCTTAACGGGGGCGGGCGATGAGCAGTTCTTC. Its protein product is CASSLTGAGDEQFF.

This clonotype was counted at least ten times. The V call is TRBV10-3, the J call TRBJ1-2; no firm D call. V was cut by 6 bases and J by 6 bases, with 14 bases left in between. CDR3 length: 13 amino acids. Germline CDR1 ENHRY, CDR2 SYGVKD. CDR3 nucleotides: TGTGCCATCAGCCCCCCGAGTGGGGATGGCTACACCTTC. Its translation: CAISPPSGDGYTF.

The chain has TRBV6-1 and TRBJ1-5, with no clear D. Trimming stripped 7 bases from V and 0 bases from J, with 10 bases between. The CDR3 sequence is 14 residues long. The V gene's germline CDR1 is MNHNS and CDR2 SASEGT. The CDR3 sequence: CASTTAYSNQPQHF. The CDR3 DNA follows: TGTGCCAGCACGACGGCCTATAGCAATCAGCCCCAGCATTTT.

This clonotype has only a few counts. This chain uses TRBV5-4 with TRBJ1-2; TRBD1 matches at 10 bases. The CDR3 is 14 amino acids. CDR1 is SGHNT and CDR2 is YYREEE in the germline V gene (reference sequence). V lost 5 bases to trimming and J lost 3 bases; unmatched junction nucleotides: 4. DNA of the CDR3: TGTGCCAGCAGGGGGACAGGGGATGACTATGGCTACACCTTC. Translation gives CASRGTGDDYGYTF.

This clonotype has at least ten counts. The genes are TRBV7-2 and TRBJ2-3; TRBD1 or TRBD2 may be the D gene (5 bases each). Germline-derived CDR1 and CDR2 are SGHTA and FQGNSA. CDR3 size: 14 residues. The V end was cut by 5 bases, the J end by 4 bases, with 13 bases between. The CDR3 region has the DNA TGTGCCAGCAGCCGGGGCTGGCGCTCAGATACGCAGTATTTT. Translated: CASSRGWRSDTQYF.

The rearrangement links TRBV5-1 to TRBJ1-1; D perhaps matches TRBD1 (5 bases). The germline V and J ends were trimmed by 4 bases and 2 bases, with 18 bases remaining between them. CDR3 size: 16 residues. Germline CDR1 is SGHRS and CDR2 is YFSETQ. In DNA form, the CDR3 reads TGCGCCAGCAGCGTGGGCGCTTGGGGGGACAACACTGAAGCTTTCTTT. Its translation is CASSVGAWGDNTEAFF.

This clonotype was detected a few times. The rearrangement links TRBV20-1 to TRBJ2-2; 9 bases match TRBD2. The length of the CDR3 is 14 residues. Germline values: CDR1 DFQATT, CDR2 SNEGSKA (reference sequence). Trimming at V came to 5 bases and at J to 6 bases, leaving 7 bases not matched to a gene. The CDR3 DNA reads TGCAGTGCTCGAATGGGACTAGCCGCCGGGGAGCTGTTTTTT. Translated, it gives CSARMGLAAGELFF.

This clonotype was seen a handful of times. The genes are TRBV12-3 or TRBV12-4 and TRBJ1-5, with D perhaps matching TRBD1 (6 bases). The CDR3 consists of 14 residues. V lost 3 bases to trimming and J lost 6 bases, with 12 bases between them. CDR3: CASSFPGGLQPQHF. The DNA for the CDR3 is TGTGCCAGCAGTTTTCCCGGGGGCCTTCAGCCCCAGCATTTT.

The sample holds many counts of this clonotype. The V gene is TRBV7-6, the J gene TRBJ1-2, with 12 bases aligning to TRBD1. Germline CDR1 SGHVS, CDR2 FNYEAQ. The CDR3 is 15 amino acids. V gave up 3 bases and J gave up 7 bases; unmatched junction bases: 6. CDR3 residues: CASSLGTGGAGGYTF. DNA of the CDR3: TGTGCCAGCAGCTTGGGGACAGGGGGCGCGGGTGGCTACACCTTC.

The rearrangement uses TRBV4-1 and TRBJ1-5; 9 positions match TRBD1. The trim removed 3 bases at V and 2 bases at J, leaving 2 bases unmatched. This CDR3 has 15 residues. Germline values: CDR1 MGHRA, CDR2 YSYEKL. CDR3 sequence: CASSQGTGRNQPQHF. The DNA for the CDR3 is TGCGCCAGCAGCCAGGGGACAGGGCGCAATCAGCCCCAGCATTTT.

Worth noting for this clonotype: At one of its ends the junction is not consistent with the germline gene, which may arise from a read error. The chain carries TRBV6-2 or TRBV6-3 and TRBJ2-5; unclear D gene. This CDR3 is built from 15 residues. The germline V gene has CDR1 MNHEY and CDR2 SVGEGT. Written as DNA, the CDR3 is TGTACCAGCAGTTACCTAGGAACATTCGGAGAGACCCAGTACTTC. As protein: CTSSYLGTFGETQYF.

This clonotype occurred a few times. The gene calls are TRBV29-1 and TRBJ2-1, with D possibly called TRBD1 or TRBD2 (5 bases each). Germline lookup yields CDR1 SQVTM and CDR2 ANQGSEA. The V end was cut by 6 bases, the J end by 5 bases, with 14 bases between. The CDR3 is 13 residues long. This CDR3 is CSVGRDRNNEQFF. The CDR3, as DNA: TGCAGCGTCGGCCGGGACCGCAACAATGAGCAGTTCTTC.

CDR3 bases: TGTGCCAGCAGTTCCATTGTCGGGGGGGCCACCTACGAGCAGTACTTC. Its protein is CASSSIVGGATYEQYF. The gene calls are TRBV12-3 or TRBV12-4 and TRBJ2-7; 8 positions match TRBD2. The CDR3 spans 16 residues. V was clipped by 4 bases and J by 2 bases; unmatched bases: 10.

This clonotype appeared a few times. The chain has TRBV7-9 and TRBJ1-2; D is ambiguous. Germline CDR1 SEHNR, CDR2 FQNEAQ (reference sequence). Trimming took off 1 base at V and 5 bases at J, with 17 bases between the two ends. The CDR3 contains 16 residues. The CDR3 protein is CASSLDSGPARYGYTF. The CDR3 nucleotides read TGTGCCAGCAGCTTAGATTCCGGGCCTGCCCGATATGGCTACACCTTC.

V usage is TRBV7-2 and J usage is TRBJ1-1; no clear D. The CDR3 has 13 residues. The V and J ends lost 1 base and 10 bases respectively, with 13 bases between them. In germline, CDR1 is SGHTA, CDR2 FQGNSA. CDR3 coding DNA: TGTGCCAGCAGCTTAGAGGCAGTTAGCTCAGCTTTCTTT. Protein sequence: CASSLEAVSSAFF.

This clonotype was counted between two and nine times. The chain has TRBV7-2 and TRBJ1-1; D perhaps matches TRBD1 (5 bases). V lost 6 bases and J lost 0, with 14 bases in between. The germline V gene has CDR1 SGHTA and CDR2 FQGNSA. The CDR3 is 15 amino acids. The CDR3 sequence is CASSQNRLMNTEAFF. The CDR3 region has the DNA TGTGCCAGCAGTCAAAACAGGTTAATGAACACTGAAGCTTTCTTT.

This clonotype was picked up a small number of times. The chain's CDR3 is CASSIRQGMSRFLGQPQHF. The CDR3 bases are TGTGCCAGTAGTATCCGACAGGGCATGAGTAGGTTTTTGGGTCAGCCCCAGCATTTT. This chain links TRBV19 with TRBJ1-5; 7 bases fit TRBD1. The V gene end was trimmed by 3 bases and the J gene end by 6 bases; junction bases not matched to a gene: 20. The CDR3 sequence is 19 residues long. Germline CDR1 and CDR2: LNHDA and SQIVND (reference sequence).

This clonotype came up many times. This rearrangement joins TRBV11-2 to TRBJ1-2, with D hard to call. CDR1 is SGHAT, CDR2 FQNNGV, per germline. CDR3 length: 12 residues. V was pared by 3 bases and J by 6 bases, with 8 bases between. The DNA for the CDR3 is TGTGCCAGCAGCTTGATGGTGGATGGCTACACCTTC. Its protein is CASSLMVDGYTF. The full variable domain, completed using reference TRBV11-2 and TRBJ1-2, is EAGVAQSPRYKIIEKRQSVAFWCNPISGHATLYWYQQILGQGPKLLIQFQNNGVVDDSQLPKDRFSAERLKGVDSTLKIQPAKLEDSAVYLCASSLMVDGYTFGSGTRLTVV.

This rearrangement joins TRBV3-1 to TRBJ2-1, with D maybe TRBD1 (6 bases). CDR1 and CDR2 from the germline V gene are LGHDT and YNNKEL (reference sequence). CDR3 length equals 12 residues. Trimming shortened V by 5 bases and J by 12 bases, and 14 bases separated the two germline ends. For the CDR3, the DNA is TGTGCCAGCAGCACCCGACAGGTTGGGCAGTTCTTC. Amino acid sequence: CASSTRQVGQFF.

There are a few counts of this clonotype. The chain links TRBV7-9 to TRBJ2-1, with D perhaps matching TRBD1 or TRBD2 (7 bases each). This CDR3 region has 16 residues. V lost 0 bases, J lost 4 bases, and 13 bases lay in between. Germline-derived CDR1 and CDR2 are SEHNR and FQNEAQ (reference sequence). The CDR3 here is CASSLAQGGAYNEQFF. CDR3 coding DNA: TGTGCCAGCAGCTTAGCGCAGGGGGGGGCATACAATGAGCAGTTCTTC.

This clonotype was found many times. The rearrangement joins TRBV7-2 to TRBJ2-5; tentative D call: TRBD2 (5 bases). CDR3 length: 15 amino acids. From germline, CDR1 is SGHTA and CDR2 FQGNSA. V lost 5 bases and J lost 3, with 16 bases in between. CDR3 coding DNA: TGTGCCAGCAGCCCCCGCCCGAGAGGGAAAGAGACCCAGTACTTC. Protein product: CASSPRPRGKETQYF.

The chain employs TRBV10-3 and TRBJ2-7; 11 bases line up with TRBD2. The ends lost 6 bases at V and 5 bases at J; junction bases unmatched: 9. Germline V gives CDR1 ENHRY, CDR2 SYGVKD. This CDR3 region has 15 residues. Here the CDR3 DNA reads TGTGCCATCAGCGAGACTAGCGGGGCTGGCAACGAGCAGTACTTC. Translated: CAISETSGAGNEQYF.

This clonotype showed up just a few times. The chain joins TRBV20-1 to TRBJ2-3; D possibly corresponds to TRBD1 (6 bases). The germline V gene encodes CDR1 DFQATT and CDR2 SNEGSKA (reference sequence). CDR3 length equals 14 residues. V was clipped by 3 bases and J by 2 bases, with 12 bases between them. The CDR3 DNA is TGCAGTGCTAGTAGACCAGGGGTCACAGATACGCAGTATTTT. Protein sequence: CSASRPGVTDTQYF.

This clonotype was counted ten times or more. The chain has TRBV5-1 and TRBJ2-1; 10 bases fit TRBD2. Per germline, CDR1 SGHRS and CDR2 YFSETQ. J gave up 7 bases and V 0 bases, and 7 bases lay outside the gene matches. The CDR3 runs 16 residues. The CDR3 DNA sequence: TGCGCCAGCAGCTTGGCCCCAGCGGGGGGGTGGAATGAGCAGTTCTTC. Its protein product is CASSLAPAGGWNEQFF.